This T cell receptor beta chain came from a study of neurological immune-mediated disorders. The trim removed 3 bases at V and 0 bases at J, leaving 10 bases unmatched. The CDR3 length is 19 residues. Germline V gene lookup returns CDR1 SGHRS and CDR2 YFSETQ. In its sample, this clonotype was seen many times. The cDNA was generated by 5'RACE with 10-nucleotide random UMIs. In TCRdb, the 5' RACE reads were re-called with MiXCR into one record per CDR3 protein. The table shows about 41,000 distinct CDR3 sequences, with roughly 13% occurring only once. The sequenced sample consisted of PBMCs. V and J are TRBV5-1 and TRBJ2-1, with 12 nucleotides matching TRBD2. The receptor's source is a female donor in good health. Written as DNA, the CDR3 is TGCGCCAGCAGCTCGCCCGGGACTAGCGGGTTTAGCTCCTACAATGAGCAGTTCTTC. Protein: CASSSPGTSGFSSYNEQFF.